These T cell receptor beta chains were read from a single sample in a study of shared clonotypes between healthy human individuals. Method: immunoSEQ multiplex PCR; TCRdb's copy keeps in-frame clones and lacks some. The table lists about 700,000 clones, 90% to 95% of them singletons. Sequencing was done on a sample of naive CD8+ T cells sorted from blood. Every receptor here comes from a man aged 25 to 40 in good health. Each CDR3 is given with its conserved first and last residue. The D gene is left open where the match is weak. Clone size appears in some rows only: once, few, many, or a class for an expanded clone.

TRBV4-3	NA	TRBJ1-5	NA	TGCGCCAGCAGCCGGTATTTAGGACGCAATCAGCCCCAGCATTTT	CASSRYLGRNQPQHF
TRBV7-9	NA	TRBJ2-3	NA	TGTGCCAGCAGCTTCGACACAGATACGCAGTATTTT	CASSFDTDTQYF
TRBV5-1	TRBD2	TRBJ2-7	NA	TGCGCCAGCGCACCACTAGCGGGAGGCGACTACGAGCAGTACTTC	CASAPLAGGDYEQYF
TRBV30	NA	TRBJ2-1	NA	TGTGCCTGGAGAGGCCCTACCTTCAATGAGCAGTTCTTC	CAWRGPTFNEQFF
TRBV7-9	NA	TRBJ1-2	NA	TGTGCCAGCAGACTGGACCTCTATGGCTACACCTTC	CASRLDLYGYTF
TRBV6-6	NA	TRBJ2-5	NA	TGTGCCAGCAGTTACTCTCGTAGGGCCTTTGATCAAGCCCAGTACTTC	CASSYSRRAFDQAQYF
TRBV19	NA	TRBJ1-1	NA	TGTGCCAGTAGTATCAGGGGCACTGAAGCTTTCTTT	CASSIRGTEAFF
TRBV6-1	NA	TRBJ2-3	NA	TGTGCCAGCAAACCTGAAGGTGGAACAGATACGCAGTATTTT	CASKPEGGTDTQYF
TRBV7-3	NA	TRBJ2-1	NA	TGTGCCAGCAGCTTAAGCGCCTGGGCGACTGAGCAGTTCTTC	CASSLSAWATEQFF
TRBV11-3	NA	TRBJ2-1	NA	TGTGCCAGCAGCGGTAGCGGAAGCTCCTACAATGAGCAGTTCTTC	CASSGSGSSYNEQFF
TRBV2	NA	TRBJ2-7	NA	TGTGCCAGCAGTGCAAACAGGGACCACGAGCAGTACTTC	CASSANRDHEQYF
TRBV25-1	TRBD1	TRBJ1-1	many	TGTGCCAGCAGTGATGCCCAGGGGGCCACTGAAGCTTTCTTT	CASSDAQGATEAFF
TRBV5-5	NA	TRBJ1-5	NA	TGTGCCAGCAGCTTGGCCGAGACAAACCATTATCAGCCCCAGCATTTT	CASSLAETNHYQPQHF
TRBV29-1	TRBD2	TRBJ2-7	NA	TGCAGCGTTGATCTAGCGGGAGACTCCTACGAGCAGTACTTC	CSVDLAGDSYEQYF
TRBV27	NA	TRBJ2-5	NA	TGTGCCAGCAAAGGGATTCAAGAGACCCAGTACTTC	CASKGIQETQYF
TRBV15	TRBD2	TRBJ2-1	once	TGTGCCACCAGCAGAGATCCTTTACGCGGGAGGGCCGATGAGCAGTTCTTC	CATSRDPLRGRADEQFF
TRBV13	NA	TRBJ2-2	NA	TGTGCCAGCAGCTTAGGGGGTGTTGGACCCGGGGAGCTGTTTTTT	CASSLGGVGPGELFF
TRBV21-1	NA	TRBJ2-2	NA	TGTGCCAGCAGCCGATTGACTAGCGGGAGTTTTTCTAGCACCGGGGAGCTGTTTTTT	CASSRLTSGSFSSTGELFF
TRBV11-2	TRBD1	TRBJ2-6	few	TGTGCCAGCAGCTTGGGACAGGGATTCTTCTCTGGGGCCAACGTCCTGACTTTC	CASSLGQGFFSGANVLTF
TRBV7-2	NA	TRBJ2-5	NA	TGTGCCAGCAGCTTAGGTTTGAGCGTCTGGGAGACCCAGTACTTC	CASSLGLSVWETQYF
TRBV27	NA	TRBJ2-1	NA	TGTGCCAGCAGTTTATCAGGAAATGAGCAGTTCTTC	CASSLSGNEQFF
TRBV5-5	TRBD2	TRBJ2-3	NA	TGTGCCAGCAGCTTGGATACAGCTAGCGGGATCACAGATACGCAGTATTTT	CASSLDTASGITDTQYF